Each of the 21 T cell receptor beta chains below was sequenced from the same sample in a study of T cells after yellow fever vaccination. TCRdb reanalysed the 5' RACE reads using MiXCR and keeps one entry per CDR3 protein. Among some 320,000 distinct CDR3 sequences listed, 7.5% to 9.5% were seen once. The specimen comprised CD4+ T cells sorted from PBMCs, sampled 5 days after the yellow fever booster vaccination. Receptors originate from a man aged 18-30 years who received the YFV17D yellow fever vaccine.

V usage is TRBV7-2 and J usage is TRBJ2-7, with 8 bases that match TRBD2. J was trimmed by 2 bases and V by 1 base; bases with no gene match: 4. The CDR3 runs to 15 residues. CDR1 SGHTA and CDR2 FQGNSA come from the germline V gene. The CDR3 sequence: CASSLVVSGAYEQYF. Here the CDR3 DNA reads TGTGCCAGCAGCTTAGTTGTTAGCGGGGCCTACGAGCAGTACTTC.

This clonotype was counted between two and nine times. The chain combines TRBV15 with TRBJ2-7; D call uncertain. V was trimmed by 5 bases and J by 0 bases, leaving 8 bases between them. CDR3 size: 13 residues. Germline V lookup: CDR1 LNHNV, CDR2 YYDKDF (reference sequence). The CDR3 nucleotides read TGTGCCACCAGCGGCGACCACTCCTACGAGCAGTACTTC. It yields the protein CATSGDHSYEQYF.

There are many counts of this clonotype. The chain carries TRBV24-1 and TRBJ1-6; the match to TRBD1 covers 8 bases. The CDR3 has 14 amino acids. Germline V lookup: CDR1 KGHDR, CDR2 SFDVKD. Unmatched junction bases numbered 1, after V lost 4 bases and J lost 6 bases. CDR3 amino acids: CATSEQGVNSPLHF. The CDR3 nucleotides read TGTGCCACCAGTGAACAGGGGGTTAATTCACCCCTCCACTTT.

This clonotype has only a few counts. This chain joins TRBV3-2 and TRBJ2-7; the DNA was not compared with TRBD1, the D call given in the table. TRBV3-2 is annotated as a pseudogene. This CDR3 is built from 18 residues. This chain's CDR3 is CASSQDGGQGAYPYEQYV. The DNA of the CDR3 is TGTGCCAGCAGCCAAGATGGGGGACAGGGGGCTTATCCCTACGAGCAGTACGTC.

This clonotype was detected a few times. V gene TRBV4-3 combines with J gene TRBJ2-3; D might be TRBD1 or TRBD2, each matching 5 bases. Germline loops: CDR1 LGHNA, CDR2 YSLEER. V lost 3 bases to trimming and J lost 5 bases, with 15 bases between them. There are 15 residues in the CDR3. The CDR3: CASSQRGRTGDTQYF. The DNA for the CDR3 is TGCGCCAGCAGCCAGAGGGGACGCACGGGAGATACGCAGTATTTT.

V usage is TRBV7-8 and J usage is TRBJ2-7, with 7 positions matching TRBD1. The CDR3 contains 14 residues. V shed 5 bases, J shed 6 bases, and the junction held 10 bases outside the gene matches. CDR1 is SGHVS and CDR2 is FQNEAQ in the germline V gene. The CDR3 loop is CASSQRTGRSEQYF. As DNA, the CDR3 is TGTGCCAGCAGCCAACGGACAGGACGGAGCGAGCAGTACTTC. The full variable domain, its missing parts supplied by reference TRBV7-8 and TRBJ2-7, is GAGVSQSPRYKVAKRGQDVALRCDPISGHVSLFWYQQALGQGPEFLTYFQNEAQLDKSGLPSDRFFAERPEGSVSTLKIQRTQQEDSAVYLCASSQRTGRSEQYFGPGTRLTVT.

This chain uses TRBV20-1 with TRBJ2-5; D remains unclear. CDR3 size: 14 residues. Trimming removed 3 bases at V and 5 bases at J, with 16 bases between. Germline-derived CDR1 and CDR2 are DFQATT and SNEGSKA (reference sequence). Written as DNA, the CDR3 is TGCAGTGCTAGTCCCCTCGACTTTAAGGAGACCCAGTACTTC. This encodes CSASPLDFKETQYF.

This clonotype was counted ten times or more. The genes are TRBV15 and TRBJ1-1; 11 bases are shared with TRBD1. The CDR3 extends over 12 amino acids. Germline lookup yields CDR1 LNHNV and CDR2 YYDKDF (reference sequence). With V trimmed by 6 bases and J by 14 bases, 8 bases remained unmatched. Here the CDR3 DNA reads TGTGCCACCAGAGAGGGGACAGGGGGAAAGTTCTTT. Translation gives CATREGTGGKFF. Looking up the rest from reference TRBV15 and TRBJ1-1 gives the full variable domain: DAMVIQNPRYQVTQFGKPVTLSCSQTLNHNVMYWYQQKSSQAPKLLFHYYDKDFNNEADTPDNFQSRRPNTSFCFLDIRSPGLGDTAMYLCATREGTGGKFFGQGTRLTVV.

This clonotype was counted a few times. The chain recombines TRBV12-3 or TRBV12-4 with TRBJ1-2, with D possibly being TRBD1 (6 bases). V gave up 7 bases and J gave up 8 bases, with 20 bases separating them. The CDR3 covers 14 residues. The CDR3 nucleotides are TGTGCCAGCACCCCCCGACAACAGGGCGTGGGCTACACCTTC. Residues: CASTPRQQGVGYTF.

This clonotype was seen only a few times. The rearrangement uses TRBV11-3 and TRBJ2-4, with D uncertain. The CDR3 consists of 13 residues. CDR1 is SGHNT and CDR2 is YENEEA in the germline V gene. Trimming took 0 bases from V and 8 from J, leaving 8 bases between them. CDR3 in amino acids: CASSLEAKDIQYF. The CDR3 DNA follows: TGTGCCAGCAGCTTAGAGGCTAAAGACATTCAGTACTTC.

This clonotype was counted ten times or more. This chain joins TRBV5-1 and TRBJ2-7; a weak D match, TRBD2 (6 bases). V lost 4 bases, J lost 0 bases, and 11 bases lay in between. Germline V gives CDR1 SGHRS, CDR2 YFSETQ. This CDR3 contains 14 residues. The CDR3: CASSLGTYSYEQYF. The CDR3 DNA reads TGCGCCAGCAGCCTCGGGACTTACTCCTACGAGCAGTACTTC.

The sample holds many counts of this clonotype. The rearrangement links TRBV4-1 to TRBJ2-3; TRBD2 is a possible D gene (5 bases). Germline-derived CDR1 and CDR2 are MGHRA and YSYEKL. This CDR3 is built from 12 residues. V lost 4 bases to trimming and J lost 5 bases, with 7 bases between them. This CDR3 reads CASSLAQDTQYF. The CDR3 DNA follows: TGCGCCAGCAGCCTAGCGCAAGATACGCAGTATTTT.

There are a few counts of this clonotype. The rearrangement links TRBV7-9 to TRBJ2-3, with 11 positions matching TRBD1. Germline V gene sequence: CDR1 SEHNR, CDR2 FQNEAQ (reference sequence). Trimming cost V 4 bases and J 4 bases; bases outside gene matches: 4. This CDR3 contains 15 residues. CDR3 loop: CASSSRTGGADTQYF. The CDR3, as DNA: TGTGCCAGCAGCTCCAGGACAGGGGGCGCAGATACGCAGTATTTT.

The chain carries TRBV10-1 and TRBJ1-1, with 10 nucleotides matching TRBD1. With V trimmed by 3 bases and J by 6 bases, 7 bases remained unmatched. The CDR3 length is 15 residues. The V gene's germline CDR1 is WNHNN and CDR2 SYGVQD (reference sequence). CDR3 bases: TGCGCCAGCAGTGACCACGGGACAGGGGAGCCTGAAGCTTTCTTT. Translation: CASSDHGTGEPEAFF.

This clonotype has just a few counts. The V call is TRBV11-2, the J call TRBJ2-2, with 8 bases aligning to TRBD1. The V gene's germline CDR1 is SGHAT and CDR2 FQNNGV. The CDR3 extends over 15 amino acids. J was trimmed by 3 bases and V by 4 bases; bases with no gene match: 4. The CDR3 loop reads CASSYGQGYTGELFF. DNA for the CDR3: TGTGCCAGCAGCTATGGACAGGGCTACACCGGGGAGCTGTTTTTT.

This chain connects TRBV10-1 to TRBJ1-1, with 8 bases fitting TRBD1. J lost 6 bases, V lost 5 bases, and 5 bases had no gene match. This CDR3 contains 13 residues. CDR1 is WNHNN, CDR2 SYGVQD, per germline (reference sequence). CDR3 sequence: CASSRTGFSEAFF. The CDR3 nucleotides are TGCGCCAGCAGTCGGACAGGGTTTTCTGAAGCTTTCTTT.

This chain uses TRBV4-3 with TRBJ2-1; D is uncertain. The V end lost 4 bases, the J end lost 10 bases, and 23 bases lay between the germline ends. The CDR3 length is 16 residues. CDR1 LGHNA and CDR2 YSLEER come from the germline V gene. Here the CDR3 DNA reads TGCGCCAGCAGCCGGGGTTTGGGTCCGAGTACTAAGGAGCAGTTCTTC. As protein: CASSRGLGPSTKEQFF.

This chain links TRBV11-2 with TRBJ2-1; 12 bases line up with TRBD2. CDR1 is SGHAT and CDR2 is FQNNGV in the germline V gene. The CDR3 has 18 residues. V gave up 5 bases and J gave up 6 bases; unmatched junction bases: 14. In nucleotides, the CDR3 is TGTGCCAGCAGCCGCAGAGCTAGCGGGGGGGCGAGGGGCAATGAGCAGTTCTTC. Protein product: CASSRRASGGARGNEQFF.

This clonotype was seen only a few times. The chain carries TRBV20-1 and TRBJ2-1; 8 positions agree with TRBD2. Germline V gives CDR1 DFQATT, CDR2 SNEGSKA (reference sequence). The CDR3 has 15 amino acids. V lost 5 bases to trimming and J lost 8 bases; unmatched junction nucleotides: 14. CDR3 in amino acids: CSAPRERGGLDEQFF. The CDR3 coding sequence is TGCAGTGCTCCGAGAGAACGGGGGGGCTTGGATGAGCAGTTCTTC.

The chain joins TRBV12-3 or TRBV12-4 to TRBJ2-1; the D gene is possibly TRBD1 (6 bases). This CDR3 has 14 residues. The V gene lost 6 bases and the J gene lost 2 bases, with 11 bases spanning the gap. DNA for the CDR3: TGTGCCAGCAGCGACAGGCGGACCTACAATGAGCAGTTCTTC. It codes for CASSDRRTYNEQFF.

The CDR3 DNA sequence: TGTGCCAGTAGTATGTCACGTCTTTCCTACGAGCAGTACTTC. Translating it yields CASSMSRLSYEQYF. The chain joins TRBV19 to TRBJ2-7; D is unresolved. This CDR3 comprises 14 residues. CDR1 and CDR2 (germline): LNHDA, SQIVND (reference sequence). V lost 3 bases to trimming and J lost 1 base, with 10 bases between them.